Below, 15 T cell receptor beta chains from the same sample are listed, as sequenced in a study of blood T cell repertoires in COVID-19. Sequencing used immunoSEQ multiplex PCR; TCRdb keeps in-frame clones, though not all of them. Among hundreds of thousands of clones, almost 90% were seen once, and the ten largest hold 7.3%. The sample was peripheral blood. These receptors all stem from an older woman with COVID-19, enrolled during active disease.

The chain is built from TRBV5-8 and TRBJ2-1; D possibly corresponds to TRBD1 (5 bases). Germline V gives CDR1 SGHTS, CDR2 YDEGEE. CDR3 size: 16 residues. Trimming cost V 0 bases and J 1 base, with 11 bases left between them. The CDR3 protein is CASSLGPTGSYNEQFF. The DNA for the CDR3 is TGTGCCAGCAGCTTGGGCCCCACAGGTTCCTACAATGAGCAGTTCTTC.

This chain links TRBV30 with TRBJ1-1; 9 positions agree with TRBD1. The CDR3 is made up of 13 amino acids. Germline-derived CDR1 and CDR2 are GTSNPN and SVGIG (reference sequence). V gave up 1 base and J gave up 9 bases; unmatched junction bases: 6. The CDR3 DNA sequence: TGTGCCTGGAGTGAGGGGACAGGGCCCCAAGCTTTCTTT. The encoded protein is CAWSEGTGPQAFF.

The genes are TRBV30 and TRBJ2-7; 10 bases align to TRBD1. Germline CDR1 GTSNPN, CDR2 SVGIG (reference sequence). The junction had 12 bases not matched to a gene; V was cut back by 4 bases and J by 6 bases. This CDR3 is 15 amino acids long. CDR3 sequence reads: CAWTLTGTGVSEQYF. In nucleotides, the CDR3 is TGTGCCTGGACCCTTACAGGGACAGGGGTTTCCGAGCAGTACTTC.

This clone turned up a few times. This rearrangement joins TRBV29-1 to TRBJ1-2; 7 nucleotides agree with TRBD1. J gave up 4 bases and V 5 bases, and 4 bases lay outside the gene matches. This CDR3 comprises 12 residues. Germline values: CDR1 SQVTM, CDR2 ANQGSEA. The CDR3 bases are TGCAGCGTTTCGGACAGGTTCTATGGCTACACCTTC. This codes for CSVSDRFYGYTF.

This chain uses TRBV5-1 with TRBJ1-1; D is ambiguous. Germline V gives CDR1 SGHRS, CDR2 YFSETQ. CDR3 length: 15 amino acids. Trimming took 0 bases from V and 1 from J, leaving 10 bases between them. The DNA of the CDR3 is TGCGCCAGCAGCTTGGCCTCCGGGTGGAACACTGAAGCTTTCTTT. It specifies CASSLASGWNTEAFF.

The rearrangement joins TRBV2 to TRBJ2-3, with D perhaps matching TRBD2 (5 bases). Germline V gene data show CDR1 as SNHLY and CDR2 as FYNNEI. Deletions cut 3 bases from V and 7 bases from J, with 11 bases between. This CDR3 has 13 amino acids. As DNA, the CDR3 is TGTGCCAGCAGTGAGGGCGGGCTACATACGCAGTATTTT. It codes for CASSEGGLHTQYF. The variable domain in full, with the rest retrieved from reference TRBV2 and TRBJ2-3, is EPEVTQTPSHQVTQMGQEVILRCVPISNHLYFYWYRQILGQKVEFLVSFYNNEISEKSEIFDDQFSVERPDGSNFTLKIRSTKLEDSAMYFCASSEGGLHTQYFGPGTRLTVL.

The chain has TRBV6-5 and TRBJ2-5, with TRBD2 matching 7 bases. The V gene end was trimmed by 4 bases and the J gene end by 7 bases; junction bases not matched to a gene: 3. The CDR3 contains 12 residues. Germline CDR1 reads MNHEY; CDR2 reads SVGAGI. The CDR3 sequence is CASSWGGRTQYF. The CDR3 nucleotides read TGTGCCAGCAGTTGGGGCGGGAGGACCCAGTACTTC.

The rearrangement links TRBV7-9 to TRBJ1-1; TRBD1 is a possible D gene (5 bases). The germline V and J ends were trimmed by 5 bases and 1 base, with 8 bases remaining between them. The CDR3 sequence is 13 residues long. Germline loops: CDR1 SEHNR, CDR2 FQNEAQ (reference sequence). DNA of the CDR3: TGTGCCAGCAGCCTGACAGCGAACACTGAAGCTTTCTTT. Amino acids: CASSLTANTEAFF.

Here the CDR3 DNA reads TGTGCCAGCACTAGACCCAACTATGGCTACACCTTC. Its protein is CASTRPNYGYTF. This chain links TRBV9 with TRBJ1-2, with D hard to call. This CDR3 comprises 12 residues. V lost 6 bases, J lost 2 bases, and 8 bases lay in between. Germline CDR1 and CDR2: SGDLS and YYNGEE.

In this sample, this clone turned up a few times. J is TRBJ1-4 and V is TRBV2; 7 bases fit TRBD1. CDR1 is SNHLY, CDR2 FYNNEI, per germline. The CDR3 contains 13 residues. Trimming at V came to 8 bases and at J to 8 bases, leaving 8 bases not matched to a gene. For the CDR3, the DNA is TGTGCCAGCCACAGGGGCCAGGGAGAAAAACTGTTTTTT. The encoded protein is CASHRGQGEKLFF.

The chain employs TRBV5-8 and TRBJ2-5, with D hard to call. V lost 2 bases to trimming and J lost 5 bases, with 7 bases between them. The CDR3 contains 12 residues. Per the germline V gene, CDR1 is SGHTS and CDR2 is YDEGEE. The CDR3 DNA is TGTGCCAGCAGCTTTATTCCGGAGACCCAGTACTTC. This codes for CASSFIPETQYF.

This clone was observed a handful of times. The DNA for the CDR3 is TGTGCCAGCAGTGGTTCAGCCTACGAGCAGTACTTC. Its translation: CASSGSAYEQYF. The genes are TRBV2 and TRBJ2-7; D call uncertain. CDR1 SNHLY and CDR2 FYNNEI come from the germline V gene. Trimming pared 4 bases from V and 2 bases from J, leaving 6 bases between. The CDR3 covers 12 residues.

In this sample, this clone turned up a few times. The J gene is TRBJ1-2, the V gene TRBV4-1; TRBD1 aligns across 7 bases. V shed 0 bases, J shed 0 bases, and the junction held 13 bases outside the gene matches. Germline-derived CDR1 and CDR2 are MGHRA and YSYEKL. CDR3 size: 19 residues. The CDR3 DNA follows: TGCGCCAGCAGCCAAGAATTATCGCAGGGGGTCAGGACTAACTATGGCTACACCTTC. Its translation: CASSQELSQGVRTNYGYTF.

This rearrangement joins TRBV2 to TRBJ2-7; 8 bases are a match to TRBD1. The germline gives CDR1 SNHLY, CDR2 FYNNEI. The J segment lost 3 bases and the V segment lost 10 bases, leaving 8 bases of the junction unmatched. CDR3 length equals 13 residues. Here the CDR3 reads CANKQGGYYEQYF. The CDR3 DNA is TGTGCCAACAAACAGGGGGGCTACTACGAGCAGTACTTC.

This chain joins TRBV5-1 and TRBJ1-1; a weak D match, TRBD1 (6 bases). The ends were cut back, 6 bases at V and 4 bases at J, with 22 bases in the middle. In germline, CDR1 is SGHRS, CDR2 YFSETQ. The CDR3 extends over 16 amino acids. The DNA of the CDR3 is TGCGCCAGCACCTATGCCTCGTGGGACATAGGCACTGAAGCTTTCTTT. This sequence encodes CASTYASWDIGTEAFF. The whole variable domain, remainder taken from reference TRBV5-1 and TRBJ1-1, is KAGVTQTPRYLIKTRGQQVTLSCSPISGHRSVSWYQQTPGQGLQFLFEYFSETQRNKGNFPGRFSGRQFSNSRSEMNVSTLELGDSALYLCASTYASWDIGTEAFFGQGTRLTVV.